One sample yielded the 6 T cell receptor beta chains listed below, sequenced in a study of blood T cell repertoires in COVID-19. Sequenced by immunoSEQ multiplex PCR; TCRdb stores in-frame clones only, minus some. The sample carries 150,000 to 200,000 clones, roughly 84% recorded once. Sample: PBMCs or T cells enriched from blood (not recorded which). These receptor sequences come from an older man who had been exposed to COVID-19.

V is TRBV4-1 and J is TRBJ1-4, with 8 bases that match TRBD1. The germline V gene has CDR1 MGHRA and CDR2 YSYEKL. The CDR3 has 15 residues. V shed 3 bases, J shed 6 bases, and the junction held 6 bases outside the gene matches. CDR3 sequence: CASSHFRGLDEKLFF. DNA of the CDR3: TGCGCCAGCAGCCATTTCAGGGGGCTGGATGAAAAACTGTTTTTT.

The chain's CDR3 is CASIRSGRVGDTQYF. CDR3 sequence (DNA): TGTGCCAGTATCCGTAGCGGGAGAGTCGGGGATACGCAGTATTTT. This chain links TRBV19 with TRBJ2-3; 9 nucleotides agree with TRBD2. The CDR3 runs 15 residues. With V trimmed by 7 bases and J by 6 bases, 11 bases remained unmatched. Per germline, CDR1 LNHDA and CDR2 SQIVND (reference sequence).

The gene calls are TRBV7-2 and TRBJ2-1; D may be TRBD2 (6 bases). Germline CDR1 is SGHTA and CDR2 is FQGNSA. V lost 6 bases, J lost 7 bases, and 13 bases lay in between. CDR3 length equals 13 residues. CDR3 region: CASSPEAGNEQFF. The CDR3 DNA reads TGTGCCAGCAGTCCCGAGGCGGGGAATGAGCAGTTCTTC.

The rearrangement links TRBV5-5 to TRBJ2-7; TRBD2 matches 9 bases. CDR1 and CDR2 (germline): SGHKS, YYEKEE (reference sequence). The CDR3 is 15 residues long. V was pared by 4 bases and J by 0 bases, with 5 bases of the junction left unmatched. Here the CDR3 DNA reads TGTGCCAGCAGCCGACTAGCGGAGAGCTCCTACGAGCAGTACTTC. Translated: CASSRLAESSYEQYF.

This clone has a handful of counts. The rearrangement links TRBV4-2 to TRBJ2-2; perhaps TRBD1 as D (8 bases). V was cut by 3 bases and J by 1 base, with 15 bases left in between. Germline lookup yields CDR1 LGHNA and CDR2 YNFKEQ. This CDR3 spans 17 amino acids. The CDR3 loop reads CASSQGGTGENTGELFF. As DNA, the CDR3 is TGTGCCAGCAGCCAGGGAGGGACAGGCGAGAACACCGGGGAGCTGTTTTTT.

CDR3 in amino acids: CASRNRQNTEAFF. In nucleotides, the CDR3 is TGTGCCAGCCGGAATAGACAGAACACTGAAGCTTTCTTT. The J gene is TRBJ1-1, the V gene TRBV27; D gene ambiguous. With 8 bases removed from V and 1 base from J, the gap between germline ends came to 11 bases. The germline V gene encodes CDR1 MNHEY and CDR2 SMNVEV (reference sequence). The CDR3 length is 13 residues.